Shown below are 21 T cell receptor beta chains from a single sample sequenced in a study of PD-1 blockade in classical Hodgkin lymphoma. Autologous stem cell transplantation was followed by relapse in every patient, and brentuximab vedotin exposure varied. Clones were sequenced by immunoSEQ multiplex PCR, and TCRdb holds only the in-frame ones, with some missing. Here the sample spans tens of thousands of clones, roughly 91% being singletons. Material: peripheral blood mononuclear cells (PBMCs), obtained at baseline. These receptors came from a human donor with classical Hodgkin lymphoma.

This clone was seen only a few times. This chain connects TRBV7-9 to TRBJ2-3; TRBD1 or TRBD2 may be the D gene (5 bases each). The V and J ends lost 5 bases and 4 bases respectively, with 19 bases between them. The CDR3 is 16 residues long. Per germline, CDR1 SEHNR and CDR2 FQNEAQ (reference sequence). Written as DNA, the CDR3 is TGTGCCAGCAGCCCCGGGGACCCCCGAAGGGCAGATACGCAGTATTTT. The encoded protein is CASSPGDPRRADTQYF.

The chain couples TRBV5-6 to TRBJ2-7, with 9 bases lining up with TRBD2. Trimming cost V 3 bases and J 4 bases; bases outside gene matches: 5. The CDR3 runs to 14 residues. Per germline, CDR1 SGHDT and CDR2 YYEEEE. The CDR3 loop reads CASSYSGSGYEQYF. In nucleotides, the CDR3 is TGTGCCAGCAGCTATAGCGGGAGCGGGTACGAGCAGTACTTC.

V usage is TRBV5-4 and J usage is TRBJ2-5; D possibly corresponds to TRBD1 (6 bases). Germline CDR1 reads SGHNT; CDR2 reads YYREEE (reference sequence). V lost 4 bases, J lost 2 bases, and 12 bases lay in between. This CDR3 is built from 14 residues. The CDR3 coding sequence is TGTGCCAGCAGCCGCTCGACAGGACAAGAGACCCAGTACTTC. Its protein is CASSRSTGQETQYF.

The chain uses TRBV2 and TRBJ1-2; D gene unclear. Germline V CDR1 and CDR2: SNHLY, FYNNEI. The CDR3 is 13 amino acids. Trimming removed 8 bases from V and 6 bases from J, with 16 bases in between. CDR3: CASEYRETDGYTF. The CDR3, as DNA: TGTGCCAGCGAGTATAGGGAAACGGATGGCTACACCTTC.

This clone was picked up one time. The chain has TRBV6-1 and TRBJ2-3, with 7 bases matching TRBD2. CDR1 and CDR2 (germline): MNHNS, SASEGT. The CDR3 consists of 18 residues. Germline trimming cut 1 base from V and 2 bases from J; bases unmatched to any gene: 12. CDR3 nucleotides: TGTGCCAGCAGTGAAGGGCCCCGGGACTACAAGAACACAGATACGCAGTATTTT. The encoded protein is CASSEGPRDYKNTDTQYF.

The gene calls are TRBV27 and TRBJ2-7; 7 positions match TRBD1. The CDR3 covers 13 residues. The germline V gene has CDR1 MNHEY and CDR2 SMNVEV (reference sequence). Losses at the gene ends were 5 bases for V and 2 bases for J; bases not matched to a gene: 3. In DNA form, the CDR3 reads TGTGCCAGCAGTCTACAGGGGACCTACGAGCAGTACTTC. Its protein product is CASSLQGTYEQYF.

The chain employs TRBV18 and TRBJ1-6; 8 bases agree with TRBD1. The junction had 5 bases not matched to a gene; V was cut back by 9 bases and J by 10 bases. Germline loops: CDR1 KGHSH, CDR2 LQKENI. This CDR3 is built from 12 residues. The CDR3 DNA is TGTGCCAGTTCGGACAGGGAATCACCCCTCCACTTT. Protein: CASSDRESPLHF. The entire variable domain, with the rest obtained from reference TRBV18 and TRBJ1-6, is as follows: NAGVMQNPRHLVRRRGQEARLRCSPMKGHSHVYWYRQLPEEGLKFMVYLQKENIIDESGMPKERFSAEFPKEGPSILRIQQVVRGDSAAYFCASSDRESPLHFGNGTRLTVT.

V usage is TRBV7-9 and J usage is TRBJ1-1; a weak D match, TRBD1 (5 bases). Between the trimmed V and J ends, which lost 5 bases and 7 bases, there was a span of 20 bases. Germline loops: CDR1 SEHNR, CDR2 FQNEAQ (reference sequence). The CDR3 spans 15 residues. The CDR3 nucleotides read TGTGCCAGCAGCCCCCAATGGGGGGGAGGGGATGAAGCTTTCTTT. Its translation is CASSPQWGGGDEAFF.

This clone was observed a few times. This rearrangement joins TRBV30 to TRBJ1-2; the D gene is possibly TRBD1 (6 bases). V lost 0 bases and J 7 bases, leaving 21 bases between the germline ends. Germline values: CDR1 GTSNPN, CDR2 SVGIG (reference sequence). The CDR3 extends over 16 amino acids. The CDR3 here is CAWSVLKTGNLPGYTF. The CDR3, as DNA: TGTGCCTGGAGTGTACTAAAAACAGGGAATCTCCCTGGCTACACCTTC.

V and J are TRBV6-1 and TRBJ1-5; D remains unclear. Germline V gene sequence: CDR1 MNHNS, CDR2 SASEGT. V lost 4 bases, J lost 1 base, and 8 bases lay in between. The CDR3 is 14 amino acids. The CDR3: CASSVEESNQPQHF. CDR3 sequence (DNA): TGTGCCAGCAGTGTGGAAGAAAGCAATCAGCCCCAGCATTTT.

This rearrangement joins TRBV5-6 to TRBJ1-4; 7 bases agree with TRBD1. Germline-derived CDR1 and CDR2 are SGHDT and YYEEEE. There are 14 residues in the CDR3. V lost 4 bases, J lost 6 bases, and 6 bases stayed unmatched. The CDR3 is CASSDRAQHEKLFF. Here the CDR3 DNA reads TGTGCCAGCAGCGACAGGGCTCAACATGAAAAACTGTTTTTT. Together with reference TRBV5-6 and TRBJ1-4, the CDR3 gives the full variable domain: DAGVTQSPTHLIKTRGQQVTLRCSPKSGHDTVSWYQQALGQGPQFIFQYYEEEERQRGNFPDRFSGHQFPNYSSELNVNALLLGDSALYLCASSDRAQHEKLFFGSGTQLSVL.

The chain couples TRBV19 to TRBJ2-1; tentatively, D is TRBD2 (5 bases). V lost 2 bases, J lost 0 bases, and 11 bases lay in between. The CDR3 extends over 16 amino acids. Germline loops: CDR1 LNHDA, CDR2 SQIVND (reference sequence). The CDR3: CASSITAASSYNEQFF. The DNA for the CDR3 is TGTGCCAGTAGTATAACAGCGGCGAGCTCCTACAATGAGCAGTTCTTC.

J is TRBJ2-5 and V is TRBV5-8; D gene unclear. The CDR3 consists of 13 residues. The V end was cut by 6 bases, the J end by 5 bases, with 14 bases between. Germline V CDR1 and CDR2: SGHTS, YDEGEE. This CDR3 is CASTVAALETQYF. In DNA form, the CDR3 reads TGTGCCAGCACTGTCGCCGCGCTGGAGACCCAGTACTTC.

The gene calls are TRBV28 and TRBJ2-5, with D perhaps TRBD2 (5 bases). Germline V CDR1 and CDR2: MDHEN, SYDVKM. The CDR3 covers 13 residues. V lost 3 bases and J lost 7, with 12 bases in between. CDR3 residues: CASSFDGRGTQYF. The CDR3 DNA reads as TGTGCCAGCAGTTTCGACGGCCGGGGGACCCAGTACTTC.

V is TRBV7-8 and J is TRBJ1-2, with D possibly matching TRBD1 (6 bases). The CDR3 length is 14 residues. In germline, CDR1 is SGHVS, CDR2 FQNEAQ. V dropped 5 bases and J dropped 0 bases, with 10 bases sitting between them. This CDR3 is CASSGGQSNYGYTF. The CDR3 coding sequence is TGTGCCAGCAGCGGAGGACAGTCTAACTATGGCTACACCTTC.

The V call is TRBV4-2, the J call TRBJ2-1; perhaps TRBD1 as D (5 bases). The CDR3 covers 15 residues. Trimming took 1 base from V and 7 from J, leaving 14 bases between them. Germline V gene sequence: CDR1 LGHNA, CDR2 YNFKEQ. The CDR3 DNA sequence: TGTGCCAGCAGCCAAGCAGAACAGGTGCCAAATGAGCAGTTCTTC. Translating gives CASSQAEQVPNEQFF.

V is TRBV5-6 and J is TRBJ1-1; the D is unclear. The CDR3 has 12 amino acids. Trimming took 0 bases from V and 4 from J, leaving 4 bases between them. The germline gives CDR1 SGHDT, CDR2 YYEEEE. In nucleotides, the CDR3 is TGTGCCAGCAGCTTGGACACCACTGAAGCTTTCTTT. It codes for CASSLDTTEAFF. The variable domain in full, completed from reference TRBV5-6 and TRBJ1-1, reads DAGVTQSPTHLIKTRGQQVTLRCSPKSGHDTVSWYQQALGQGPQFIFQYYEEEERQRGNFPDRFSGHQFPNYSSELNVNALLLGDSALYLCASSLDTTEAFFGQGTRLTVV.

CDR3 residues: CASSAIRDRVNYEQYF. Written as DNA, the CDR3 is TGTGCCAGCAGCGCGATCCGGGACAGGGTAAACTACGAGCAGTACTTC. V usage is TRBV2 and J usage is TRBJ2-7; 9 bases line up with TRBD1. Germline V gene sequence: CDR1 SNHLY, CDR2 FYNNEI. The CDR3 totals 16 residues. V lost 6 bases and J lost 3; bases outside the gene matches: 12.

The chain couples TRBV19 to TRBJ2-7; tentative D call: TRBD1 (5 bases). Germline V gene sequence: CDR1 LNHDA, CDR2 SQIVND (reference sequence). CDR3 length: 15 amino acids. V gave up 7 bases and J gave up 0 bases, with 16 bases separating them. CDR3 sequence (DNA): TGTGCCAGTACTCTGGTCGACAGCTTCTCCTACGAGCAGTACTTC. Amino acids: CASTLVDSFSYEQYF.

This clone was detected only once. J is TRBJ2-4 and V is TRBV5-4; maybe TRBD2 (6 bases). Looked up from germline, CDR1 is SGHNT and CDR2 is YYREEE (reference sequence). The CDR3 has 12 amino acids. The V gene lost 2 bases and the J gene lost 6 bases, with 6 bases spanning the gap. The CDR3 loop is CASSFGGNIQYF. The CDR3 DNA reads as TGTGCCAGCAGCTTCGGGGGAAACATTCAGTACTTC.

The chain employs TRBV4-1 and TRBJ1-1; TRBD1 is a possible D gene (5 bases). The CDR3 is made up of 18 amino acids. Germline-derived CDR1 and CDR2 are MGHRA and YSYEKL. Trimming removed 0 bases at V and 3 bases at J, with 20 bases between. DNA of the CDR3: TGCGCCAGCAGCCAAGATGGAGGGGTCCAGGGAATGGACACTGAAGCTTTCTTT. Protein sequence: CASSQDGGVQGMDTEAFF.